Listed below are T cell receptor beta chains from one sample, sequenced in a study of blood T cell repertoires in COVID-19. Clones were read by immunoSEQ multiplex PCR, and TCRdb kept only the in-frame ones, dropping some. The sample records around 70,000 clones, roughly 84% being singletons. The material sequenced was peripheral blood. These receptors were obtained from a woman older than 75 with active or convalescent COVID-19. Each CDR3 is given without its conserved first and last residue. D genes are given only for firm matches.

v_call	j_call	d_call	cdr3_aa
TRBV19	TRBJ1-1	-	ASSRRGITEAF
TRBV3-1/TRBV3-2	TRBJ2-7	TRBD2	ASSQATGLPYEQY
TRBV7-9	TRBJ2-1	-	ASSLEGRTYNEQF
TRBV10-3	TRBJ1-1	-	AISEGANTEAF
TRBV11-3	TRBJ1-1	-	ASSFGPPTEAF
TRBV28	TRBJ1-6	-	ASLWGQGASPLH
TRBV29-1	TRBJ1-2	TRBD1	SVVRDRGQTGNGYT
TRBV28	TRBJ1-5	-	ASSFSYVGGRWPGQPQH
TRBV18	TRBJ2-3	TRBD2	ASSPTLAGYDTQY
TRBV6-4	TRBJ2-3	-	ASSRDTADTQY
TRBV27	TRBJ1-5	-	ASSRGKGGGPGNQPQH
TRBV27	TRBJ1-4	TRBD1	ASSAQGVANEKLF
TRBV11-2	TRBJ1-4	-	ASRPGFLGGANEKLF
TRBV6-6	TRBJ2-3	-	ASSLRVDTQY
TRBV6-5	TRBJ2-1	TRBD1	ASRRTGSYNEQF
TRBV5-1	TRBJ1-1	-	ASSLGPNTEAF
TRBV7-2	TRBJ1-2	-	ASSHGQGGYT
TRBV7-2	TRBJ1-5	-	ASSLGQSSNQPQH
TRBV7-6	TRBJ2-5	-	ASSLVRTGQETQY
TRBV5-8	TRBJ1-5	-	ASSLGKQYQPQH
TRBV3-1/TRBV3-2	TRBJ1-1	TRBD1	ASSQERGPAEAF
TRBV5-8	TRBJ2-1	TRBD2	ASSLDVGGGAGNEQF
TRBV27	TRBJ1-1	-	ASSLKPQGGTLAEAF
TRBV5-1	TRBJ1-2	-	ASSLEAVEGYT
TRBV4-2	TRBJ2-3	TRBD2	ASSVGGGGVDTQY
TRBV11-3	TRBJ2-1	TRBD1	ASSSGTDAYNEQF
TRBV5-5	TRBJ1-1	-	ASSYDPGRPAF
TRBV19	TRBJ2-3	TRBD1	ASSYTGTGYSDTQY
TRBV28	TRBJ1-2	TRBD1	ASSLARTGGLGYT
TRBV12-3/TRBV12-4	TRBJ2-1	-	ASSDKYNEQF
TRBV9	TRBJ2-7	TRBD1	ASSAGTGRDPIYEQY
TRBV6-6	TRBJ1-6	TRBD1	ASSYQPRDSNSPLH
TRBV9	TRBJ2-1	-	ASSVGNRGSSNEQF
TRBV7-2	TRBJ1-4	TRBD1	ASSLEGAMTNEKLF
TRBV2	TRBJ2-3	-	ATLRGSTDTQY
TRBV19	TRBJ1-2	TRBD1	ATQGGYGYT
TRBV28	TRBJ1-1	-	ASSLAGKDTEAF
TRBV7-9	TRBJ2-5	TRBD2	ASSLRGTSGVTQETQY
TRBV30	TRBJ2-7	-	AWSLYSGDKY
TRBV7-8	TRBJ1-2	TRBD1	ASSFSGQGSYGYT
TRBV6-2/TRBV6-3	TRBJ1-1	TRBD1	ASSFSDRGNTEAF
TRBV4-3	TRBJ1-2	TRBD1	ASSHPTAGQGTYGYT
TRBV9	TRBJ2-2	-	ASSPAGQSLAGELF
TRBV5-1	TRBJ2-1	TRBD2	ASIGLAGTYNEQF
TRBV28	TRBJ1-2	-	ASSPPGVDGYT
TRBV5-1	TRBJ1-5	-	ASSLGYGQGNQPQH
TRBV2	TRBJ2-2	-	ASNTGFTGELF
TRBV6-5	TRBJ2-1	TRBD2	ASSYESGGYNEQF
TRBV12-2	TRBJ1-1	-	ASRLVDQGQPNTEAF
TRBV10-3	TRBJ1-2	TRBD1	AISEGGQSYGYT
TRBV14	TRBJ1-6	TRBD1	ASSQSVGQGLLALH
TRBV6-2/TRBV6-3	TRBJ2-6	-	ASSPVPLRANVLT
TRBV29-1	TRBJ1-1	-	SVGETEAF
TRBV11-2	TRBJ1-1	-	ASRQQGLADAF
TRBV9	TRBJ2-1	TRBD2	ASSVVTSGGNEQF
TRBV7-2	TRBJ1-2	TRBD1	ASSSGQGASGYT
TRBV6-5	TRBJ2-4	-	ASSPGTRKNIQY
TRBV30	TRBJ1-3	-	AALDSGNTIY